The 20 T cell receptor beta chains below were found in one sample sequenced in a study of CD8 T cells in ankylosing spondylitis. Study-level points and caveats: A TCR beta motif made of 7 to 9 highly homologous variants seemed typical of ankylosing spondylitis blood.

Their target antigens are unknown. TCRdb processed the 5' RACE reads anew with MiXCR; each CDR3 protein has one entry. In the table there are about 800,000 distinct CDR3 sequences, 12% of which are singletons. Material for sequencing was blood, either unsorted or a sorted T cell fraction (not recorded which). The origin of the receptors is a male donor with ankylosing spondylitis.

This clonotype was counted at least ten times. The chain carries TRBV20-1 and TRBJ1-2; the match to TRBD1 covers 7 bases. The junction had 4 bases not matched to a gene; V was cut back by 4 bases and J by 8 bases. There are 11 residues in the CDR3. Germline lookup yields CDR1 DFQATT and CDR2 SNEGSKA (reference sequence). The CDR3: CSANRGEGYTF. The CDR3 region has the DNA TGCAGTGCTAACAGGGGTGAAGGCTACACCTTC.

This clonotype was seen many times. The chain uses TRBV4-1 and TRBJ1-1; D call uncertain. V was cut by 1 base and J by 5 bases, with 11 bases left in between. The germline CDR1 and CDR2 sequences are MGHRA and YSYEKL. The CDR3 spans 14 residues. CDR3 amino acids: CASSQVNRVTEAFF. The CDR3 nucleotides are TGCGCCAGCAGCCAAGTCAATCGCGTTACTGAAGCTTTCTTT.

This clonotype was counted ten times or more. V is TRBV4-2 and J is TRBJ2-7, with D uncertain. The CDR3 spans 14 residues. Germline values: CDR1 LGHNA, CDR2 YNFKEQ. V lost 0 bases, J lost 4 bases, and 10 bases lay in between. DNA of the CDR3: TGTGCCAGCAGCCAAGATCGACAAGAGTACGAGCAGTACTTC. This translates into CASSQDRQEYEQYF.

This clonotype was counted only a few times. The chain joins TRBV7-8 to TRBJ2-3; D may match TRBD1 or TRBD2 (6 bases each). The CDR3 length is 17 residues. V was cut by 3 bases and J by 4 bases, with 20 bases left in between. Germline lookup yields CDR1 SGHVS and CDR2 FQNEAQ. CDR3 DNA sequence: TGTGCCAGCAGCTTGGGGCCAGGGGTTGGGGAGGCAGATACGCAGTATTTT. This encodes CASSLGPGVGEADTQYF.

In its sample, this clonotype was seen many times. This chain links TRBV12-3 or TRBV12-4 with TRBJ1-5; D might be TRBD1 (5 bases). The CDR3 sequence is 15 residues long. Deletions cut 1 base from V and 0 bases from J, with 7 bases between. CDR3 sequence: CASSLVGRSNQPQHF. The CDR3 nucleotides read TGTGCCAGCAGTTTAGTGGGGCGTAGCAATCAGCCCCAGCATTTT.

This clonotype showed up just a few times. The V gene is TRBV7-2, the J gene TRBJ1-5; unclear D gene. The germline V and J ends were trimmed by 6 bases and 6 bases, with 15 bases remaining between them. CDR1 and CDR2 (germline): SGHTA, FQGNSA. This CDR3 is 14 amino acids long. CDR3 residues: CASRAGGVGQPQHF. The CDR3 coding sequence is TGTGCCAGCAGGGCCGGCGGAGTGGGTCAGCCCCAGCATTTT.

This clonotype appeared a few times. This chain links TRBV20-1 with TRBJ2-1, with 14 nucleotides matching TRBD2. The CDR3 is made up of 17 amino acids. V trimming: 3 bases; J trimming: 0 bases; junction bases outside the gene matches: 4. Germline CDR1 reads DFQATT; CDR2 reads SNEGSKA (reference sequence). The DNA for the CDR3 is TGCAGTGCTAGGACTAGCGGGGGGGCTAGCTCCTACAATGAGCAGTTCTTC. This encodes CSARTSGGASSYNEQFF.

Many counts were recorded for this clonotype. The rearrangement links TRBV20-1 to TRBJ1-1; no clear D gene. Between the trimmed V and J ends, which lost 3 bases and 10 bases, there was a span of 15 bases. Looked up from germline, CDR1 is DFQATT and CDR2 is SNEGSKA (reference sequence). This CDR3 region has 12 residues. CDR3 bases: TGCAGTGCTAGCCCCAACGCGGGATTAGCTTTCTTT. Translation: CSASPNAGLAFF.

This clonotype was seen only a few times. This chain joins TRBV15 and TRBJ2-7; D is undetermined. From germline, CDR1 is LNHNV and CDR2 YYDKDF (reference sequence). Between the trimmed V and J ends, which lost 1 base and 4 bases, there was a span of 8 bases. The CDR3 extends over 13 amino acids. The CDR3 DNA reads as TGTGCCACCAGCAGAGCCTACAGATACGAGCAGTACTTC. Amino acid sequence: CATSRAYRYEQYF.

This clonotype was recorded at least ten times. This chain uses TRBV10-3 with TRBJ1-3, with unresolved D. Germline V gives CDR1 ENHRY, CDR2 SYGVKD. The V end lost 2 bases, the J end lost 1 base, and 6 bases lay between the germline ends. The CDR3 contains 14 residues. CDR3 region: CAISEPGSGNTIYF. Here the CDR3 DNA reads TGTGCCATCAGTGAGCCCGGATCTGGAAACACCATATATTTT.

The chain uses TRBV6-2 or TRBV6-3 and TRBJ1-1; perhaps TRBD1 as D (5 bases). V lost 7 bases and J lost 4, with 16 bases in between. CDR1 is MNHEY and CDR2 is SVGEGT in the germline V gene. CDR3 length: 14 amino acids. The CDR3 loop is CASTTRGSITEAFF. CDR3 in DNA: TGTGCCAGCACGACTCGGGGGTCGATCACTGAAGCTTTCTTT.

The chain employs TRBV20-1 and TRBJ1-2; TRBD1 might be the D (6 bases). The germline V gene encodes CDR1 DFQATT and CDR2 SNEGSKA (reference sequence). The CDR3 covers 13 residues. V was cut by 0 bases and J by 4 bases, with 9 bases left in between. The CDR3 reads CSARDQGSYGYTF. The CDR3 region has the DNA TGCAGTGCTAGAGATCAGGGGAGCTATGGCTACACCTTC.

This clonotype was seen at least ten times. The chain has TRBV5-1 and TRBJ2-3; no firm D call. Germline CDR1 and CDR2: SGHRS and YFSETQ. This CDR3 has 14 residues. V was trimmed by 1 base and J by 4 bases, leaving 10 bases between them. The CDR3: CASSLLGSSDTQYF. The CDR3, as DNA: TGCGCCAGCAGCTTGCTGGGCAGCTCAGATACGCAGTATTTT. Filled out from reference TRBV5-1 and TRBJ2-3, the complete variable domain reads KAGVTQTPRYLIKTRGQQVTLSCSPISGHRSVSWYQQTPGQGLQFLFEYFSETQRNKGNFPGRFSGRQFSNSRSEMNVSTLELGDSALYLCASSLLGSSDTQYFGPGTRLTVL.

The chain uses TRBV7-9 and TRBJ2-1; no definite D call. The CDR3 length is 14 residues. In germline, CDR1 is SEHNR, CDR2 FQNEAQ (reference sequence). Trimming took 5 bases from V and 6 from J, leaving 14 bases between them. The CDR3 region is CASSIRAGANEQFF. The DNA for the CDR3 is TGTGCCAGCAGCATAAGGGCAGGAGCCAATGAGCAGTTCTTC.

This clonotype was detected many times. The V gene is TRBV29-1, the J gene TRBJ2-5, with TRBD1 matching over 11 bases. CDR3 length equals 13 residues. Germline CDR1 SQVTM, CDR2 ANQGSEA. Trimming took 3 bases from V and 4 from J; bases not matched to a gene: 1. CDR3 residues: CSVEDRGLETQYF. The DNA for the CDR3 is TGCAGCGTTGAGGACAGGGGGCTAGAGACCCAGTACTTC. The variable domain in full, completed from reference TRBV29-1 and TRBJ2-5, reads SAVISQKPSRDICQRGTSLTIQCQVDSQVTMMFWYRQQPGQSLTLIATANQGSEATYESGFVIDKFPISRPNLTFSTLTVSNMSPEDSSIYLCSVEDRGLETQYFGPGTRLLVL.

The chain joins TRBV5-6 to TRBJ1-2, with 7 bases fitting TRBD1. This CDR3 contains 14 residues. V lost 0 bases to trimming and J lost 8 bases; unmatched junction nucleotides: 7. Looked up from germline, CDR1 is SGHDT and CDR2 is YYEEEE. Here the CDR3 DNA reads TGTGCCAGCAGCTTGGGACAGGGCGTGCTGGGCTACACCTTC. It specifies CASSLGQGVLGYTF.

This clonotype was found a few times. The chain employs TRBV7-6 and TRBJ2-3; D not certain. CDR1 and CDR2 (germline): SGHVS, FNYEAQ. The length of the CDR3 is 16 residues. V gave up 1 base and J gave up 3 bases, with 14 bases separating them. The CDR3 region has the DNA TGTGCCAGCAGCTTAGATGTAGGATTTTTTACAGATACGCAGTATTTT. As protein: CASSLDVGFFTDTQYF.

The CDR3 protein is CASSFLTTRSYNEQFF. The CDR3 bases are TGCGCCAGCAGCTTTTTGACAACCCGCTCCTACAATGAGCAGTTCTTC. The chain employs TRBV5-1 and TRBJ2-1; no firm D call. The germline V gene encodes CDR1 SGHRS and CDR2 YFSETQ. The CDR3 runs 16 residues. The V end lost 2 bases, the J end lost 0 bases, and 12 bases lay between the germline ends.

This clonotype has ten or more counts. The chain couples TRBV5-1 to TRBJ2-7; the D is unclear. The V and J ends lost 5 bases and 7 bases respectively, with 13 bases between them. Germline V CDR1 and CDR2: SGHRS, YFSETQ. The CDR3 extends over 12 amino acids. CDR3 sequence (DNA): TGCGCCAGCAGTTTATATTGGGGAGAGCAGTACTTC. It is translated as CASSLYWGEQYF.

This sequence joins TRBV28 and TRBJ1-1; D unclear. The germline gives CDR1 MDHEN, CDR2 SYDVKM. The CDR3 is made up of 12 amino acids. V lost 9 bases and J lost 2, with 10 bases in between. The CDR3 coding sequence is TGTGCCAGTAACGGAGATAACACTGAAGCTTTCTTT. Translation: CASNGDNTEAFF.